The clone carrying this TCR beta chain was seen many times. The antigen remains undetermined. The sample comes from a study of CD8 T cells in ankylosing spondylitis. The study's findings and limits: Within matched ankylosing spondylitis synovial fluid, disease-linked clones were reportedly significantly enriched. Seemingly distinctive of ankylosing spondylitis blood was a TCR beta motif formed by eight highly homologous variants.

TCRdb itself ran the 5' RACE reads through MiXCR, one entry per CDR3 protein. The sample carries fewer than 550,000 distinct CDR3 sequences, about 5% recorded once. The sequenced sample consisted of blood, either unsorted or a sorted T cell fraction (not recorded which). This TCR was sampled from a male donor with ankylosing spondylitis.

Here the CDR3 reads CAISEGGEITEAFF. The CDR3 DNA follows: TGTGCCATCAGTGAGGGGGGCGAGATAACTGAAGCTTTCTTT. The chain has TRBV10-3 and TRBJ1-1; D possibly corresponds to TRBD1 (6 bases). V lost 2 bases and J 5 bases, leaving 12 bases between the germline ends. Germline assignment: CDR1 ENHRY and CDR2 SYGVKD. The CDR3 totals 14 residues.